These 8 T cell receptor beta chains were sequenced from one sample in a study of blood T cell repertoires in COVID-19. The table came from immunoSEQ multiplex PCR; TCRdb's copy has only in-frame clones and leaves some out. This table has fewer than 350,000 clones, 86% appearing once. The source material was peripheral blood. The origin of the receptors is a woman in her twenties or thirties who had recovered from COVID-19.

This clone has only one observation. The gene calls are TRBV10-1 and TRBJ2-3; 7 bases align to TRBD1. After removal of 5 bases from V and 8 bases from J, the junction contained 10 bases not matched to a gene. CDR1 is WNHNN, CDR2 SYGVQD, per germline (reference sequence). The CDR3 length is 14 residues. CDR3 coding DNA: TGCGCCAGCAGTTCTACAGGGGTAGGAGGTACGCAGTATTTT. This translates into CASSSTGVGGTQYF.

This chain joins TRBV6-5 and TRBJ1-5; TRBD1 matches at 8 bases. V lost 10 bases, J lost 7 bases, and 9 bases stayed unmatched. Germline CDR1 reads MNHEY; CDR2 reads SVGAGI. The CDR3 has 13 residues. In DNA form, the CDR3 reads TGTGCCACCATGGGGTCAGGGGGCCAGCCCCAGCATTTT. Amino acids: CATMGSGGQPQHF.

This chain joins TRBV6-5 and TRBJ1-2; D might be TRBD1 (6 bases). There are 13 residues in the CDR3. Germline-derived CDR1 and CDR2 are MNHEY and SVGAGI. V was clipped by 5 bases and J by 8 bases, with 15 bases between them. CDR3 sequence (DNA): TGTGCCAGCAGTATAAACCCCAGGGGCGGCTACACCTTC. Amino acids: CASSINPRGGYTF.

J is TRBJ2-1 and V is TRBV24-1; 11 bases agree with TRBD1. The CDR3 is 14 amino acids. The V and J ends lost 9 bases and 8 bases, in that order; junction bases with no gene match: 8. Germline values: CDR1 KGHDR, CDR2 SFDVKD. The CDR3 is CATAPGQGADEQFF. The CDR3, as DNA: TGTGCCACCGCCCCCGGACAGGGGGCCGATGAGCAGTTCTTC.

This chain joins TRBV11-1 and TRBJ2-1; TRBD2 matches at 12 bases. CDR1 and CDR2 (germline): SGHAT, FQDESV (reference sequence). This CDR3 is 15 amino acids long. With 2 bases clipped from V and 6 bases from J, the junction kept 2 bases outside the gene matches. CDR3 nucleotides: TGTGCCAGCAGCTTAATGACTAGCGGGGGCAATGAGCAGTTCTTC. Protein product: CASSLMTSGGNEQFF.

The J gene is TRBJ2-1, the V gene TRBV5-1; 11 bases are a match to TRBD1. CDR3 size: 18 residues. Germline V gene data show CDR1 as SGHRS and CDR2 as YFSETQ. Trimming cost V 4 bases and J 10 bases; bases outside gene matches: 19. CDR3 sequence: CASSRGITVDRGRPEQFF. As DNA, the CDR3 is TGCGCCAGCAGCCGGGGGATTACTGTGGACAGGGGGCGACCGGAGCAGTTCTTC.

V gene TRBV5-1 combines with J gene TRBJ1-4, with a weak D call TRBD1 (6 bases). The germline V gene encodes CDR1 SGHRS and CDR2 YFSETQ. Trimming cost V 6 bases and J 3 bases, with 12 bases left between them. The CDR3 covers 14 residues. The CDR3 DNA reads TGCGCCAGCACCCCGGACAGCGCTAATGAAAAACTGTTTTTT. This sequence encodes CASTPDSANEKLFF.

The V gene is TRBV7-2, the J gene TRBJ1-1; D ambiguous. The CDR3 contains 13 residues. Trimming left V 5 bases short and J 7 bases short, with 14 bases between. In germline, CDR1 is SGHTA, CDR2 FQGNSA. The DNA of the CDR3 is TGTGCCAGCAGCCGTCTGCTGTACGGTGAAGCTTTCTTT. Translating gives CASSRLLYGEAFF.